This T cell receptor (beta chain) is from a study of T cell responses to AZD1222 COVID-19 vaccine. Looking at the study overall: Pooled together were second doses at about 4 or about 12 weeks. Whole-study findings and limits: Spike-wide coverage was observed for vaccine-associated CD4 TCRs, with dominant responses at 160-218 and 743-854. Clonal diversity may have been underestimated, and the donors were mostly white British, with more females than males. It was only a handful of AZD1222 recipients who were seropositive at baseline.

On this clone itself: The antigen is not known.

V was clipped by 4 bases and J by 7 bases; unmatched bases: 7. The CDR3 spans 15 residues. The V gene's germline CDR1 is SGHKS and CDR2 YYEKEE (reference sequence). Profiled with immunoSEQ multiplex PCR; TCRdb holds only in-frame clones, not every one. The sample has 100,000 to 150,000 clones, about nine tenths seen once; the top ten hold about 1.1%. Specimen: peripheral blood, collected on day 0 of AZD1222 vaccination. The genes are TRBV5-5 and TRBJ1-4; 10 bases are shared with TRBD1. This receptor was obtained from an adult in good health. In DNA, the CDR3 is TGTGCCAGCAGCGGATGGACAGGGGGAGGTGAAAAACTGTTTTTT. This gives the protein CASSGWTGGGEKLFF.